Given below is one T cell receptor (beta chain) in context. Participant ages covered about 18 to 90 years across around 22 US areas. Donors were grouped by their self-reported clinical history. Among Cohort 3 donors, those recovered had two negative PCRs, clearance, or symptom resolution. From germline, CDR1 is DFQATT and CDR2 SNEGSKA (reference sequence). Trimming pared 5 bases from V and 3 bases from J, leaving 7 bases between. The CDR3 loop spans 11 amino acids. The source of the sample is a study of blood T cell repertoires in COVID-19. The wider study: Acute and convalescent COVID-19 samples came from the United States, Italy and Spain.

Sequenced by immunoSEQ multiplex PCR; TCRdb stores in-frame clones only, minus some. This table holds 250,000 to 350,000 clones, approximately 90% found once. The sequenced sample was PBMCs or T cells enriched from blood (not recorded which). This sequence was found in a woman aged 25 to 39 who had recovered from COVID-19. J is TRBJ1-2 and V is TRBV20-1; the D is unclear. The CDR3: CSALEDYGYTF. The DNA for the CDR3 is TGCAGTGCTCTAGAAGACTATGGCTACACCTTC.